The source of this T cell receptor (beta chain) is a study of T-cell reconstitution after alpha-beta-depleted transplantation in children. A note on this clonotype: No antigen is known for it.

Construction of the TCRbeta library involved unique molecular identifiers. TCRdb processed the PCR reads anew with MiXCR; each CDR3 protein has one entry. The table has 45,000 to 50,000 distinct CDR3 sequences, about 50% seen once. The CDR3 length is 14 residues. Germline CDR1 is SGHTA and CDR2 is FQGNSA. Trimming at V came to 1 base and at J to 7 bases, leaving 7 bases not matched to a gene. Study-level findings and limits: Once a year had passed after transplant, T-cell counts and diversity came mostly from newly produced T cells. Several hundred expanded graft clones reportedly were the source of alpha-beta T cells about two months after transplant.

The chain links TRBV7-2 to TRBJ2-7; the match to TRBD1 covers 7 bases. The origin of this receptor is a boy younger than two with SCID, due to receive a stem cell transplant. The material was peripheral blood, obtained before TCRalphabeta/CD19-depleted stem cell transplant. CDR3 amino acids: CASSLVETGIEQYF. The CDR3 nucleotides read TGTGCCAGCAGCTTAGTAGAGACAGGGATAGAGCAGTACTTC.